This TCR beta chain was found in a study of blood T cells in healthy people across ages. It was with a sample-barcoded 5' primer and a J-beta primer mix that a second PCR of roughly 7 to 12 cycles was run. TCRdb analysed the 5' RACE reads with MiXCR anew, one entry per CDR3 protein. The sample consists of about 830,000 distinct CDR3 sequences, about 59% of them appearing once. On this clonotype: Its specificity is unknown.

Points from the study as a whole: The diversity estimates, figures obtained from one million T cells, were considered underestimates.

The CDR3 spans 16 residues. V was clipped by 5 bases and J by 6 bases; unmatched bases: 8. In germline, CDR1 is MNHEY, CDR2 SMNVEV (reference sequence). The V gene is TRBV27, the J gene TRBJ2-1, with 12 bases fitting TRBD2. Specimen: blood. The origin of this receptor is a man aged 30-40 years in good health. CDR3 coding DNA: TGTGCCAGCAGTCCCCAGACTAGCGGGGGAGCCAATGAGCAGTTCTTC. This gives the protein CASSPQTSGGANEQFF.